This entry lists 9 T cell receptor beta chains sequenced from one sample in a study of shared clonotypes between healthy human individuals (dated by TCRdb to about 2020). Library construction relied on the immunoSEQ multiplex PCR assay. Imported from immuneACCESS, the table was reduced by TCRdb to in-frame sequences with V and J called. These copies leave out some clones; in studies compared against another copy, an unresolved V gene accounts for under half, and the cause of the remainder is not known. In this sample the table shows 650,000 to 800,000 clones, roughly 72% of which occur a single time. Under 2% of the sample is in the top ten clones. The sequenced sample consisted of memory CD4+ T cells sorted from blood. The label giving this sample's cell subset or site can be read as: CD45RA-negative fraction. The source is a woman between 25 and 40 years old in good health.

In the case of this clone: This may come from a read error, since a much larger clone is one base off. This same CDR3 is encoded by further DNA sequences in the sample. The V call is TRBV7-8, the J call TRBJ1-1; D call uncertain. V lost 4 bases, J lost 3 bases, and 9 bases lay in between. The CDR3 contains 13 residues. Germline CDR1 and CDR2: SGHVS and FQNEAQ. The CDR3 is CASSSQRDTEAFF. The DNA for the CDR3 is TGTGCCAGCAGCTCACAGAGAGACACTGAAGCTTTCTTT.

The chain is built from TRBV6-5 and TRBJ2-1; D ambiguous. Trimming took off 6 bases at V and 1 base at J, with 13 bases between the two ends. The germline CDR1 and CDR2 sequences are MNHEY and SVGAGI. The CDR3 extends over 15 amino acids. In DNA, the CDR3 is TGTGCCAGCAGCCCGAGGTTGGGGTCCTACAATGAGCAGTTCTTC. Protein product: CASSPRLGSYNEQFF.

The table lists this clone with a few counts. A far larger clone is off by one base, so a read error is likely. The chain couples TRBV28 to TRBJ2-6; no clear D gene. V shed 8 bases and J shed 1 base, with 3 bases lying between them. This CDR3 is 12 amino acids long. CDR1 MDHEN and CDR2 SYDVKM come from the germline V gene. The CDR3 nucleotides are TGTGCCAGCGGTTCTGGGGCCAACGTCCTGACTTTC. Protein sequence: CASGSGANVLTF.

The chain carries TRBV4-1 and TRBJ2-7; D remains unclear. The germline V gene encodes CDR1 MGHRA and CDR2 YSYEKL. This CDR3 contains 16 residues. Trimming removed 4 bases from V and 3 bases from J, with 19 bases in between. In DNA form, the CDR3 reads TGCGCCAGCAGCCCCAAGCTAGGATCAGACGGCTACGAGCAGTACTTC. Its translation is CASSPKLGSDGYEQYF.

The chain recombines TRBV4-1 with TRBJ2-3; a possible D gene is TRBD2 (5 bases). Germline V gene data show CDR1 as MGHRA and CDR2 as YSYEKL. CDR3 length equals 17 residues. Trimming stripped 0 bases from V and 0 bases from J, with 13 bases between. CDR3 sequence reads: CASSQDRESGSTDTQYF. The CDR3 region has the DNA TGCGCCAGCAGCCAAGATCGGGAAAGCGGAAGCACAGATACGCAGTATTTT.

On this clone itself: Other DNA sequences in this specimen translate into the identical CDR3. V gene TRBV4-2 combines with J gene TRBJ2-3; no clear D gene. Germline CDR1 and CDR2: LGHNA and YNFKEQ. V dropped 4 bases and J dropped 2 bases, with 4 bases sitting between them. This CDR3 spans 12 amino acids. The chain's CDR3 is CASSPNTDTQYF. The CDR3 DNA sequence: TGTGCCAGCAGCCCAAACACAGATACGCAGTATTTT.

There are a few counts of this clone. J is TRBJ1-2 and V is TRBV5-5; D gene ambiguous. The CDR3 totals 14 residues. Per germline, CDR1 SGHKS and CDR2 YYEKEE (reference sequence). Trimming shortened V by 0 bases and J by 4 bases, and 10 bases separated the two germline ends. CDR3 bases: TGTGCCAGCAGCTTGGCTTCAGCTTCCTATGGCTACACCTTC. This encodes CASSLASASYGYTF.

V is TRBV28 and J is TRBJ2-3; 10 bases are shared with TRBD2. Trimming took 6 bases from V and 2 from J; bases not matched to a gene: 8. The CDR3 length is 16 residues. The germline V gene encodes CDR1 MDHEN and CDR2 SYDVKM. DNA for the CDR3: TGTGCCAGCAGCCCACTAGCGGGAACCTACACAGATACGCAGTATTTT. Translation gives CASSPLAGTYTDTQYF.

The rearrangement joins TRBV28 to TRBJ2-2, with D uncertain. V lost 8 bases and J lost 5, with 15 bases in between. Germline-derived CDR1 and CDR2 are MDHEN and SYDVKM. This CDR3 is 14 amino acids long. Here the CDR3 DNA reads TGTGCCAGCTCCCCCCCAGGCTGGACCGGGGAGCTGTTTTTT. Protein: CASSPPGWTGELFF.